These 15 T cell receptor beta chains originate from one sample sequenced in a study of T cells in Graves' hyperthyroidism and ophthalmopathy. Amplification of TCR beta CDR3 regions used RNA as the template. With the HTBI primer set, the TCR CDR3 went through a first round of RT-PCR. TCRdb used MiXCR to reprocess the multiplex PCR reads, holding one entry per CDR3 protein. This sample yields hundreds of thousands of distinct CDR3 sequences, of which 45% are seen a single time; 7% to 7.5% belongs to the top ten. The sample consisted of peripheral blood or thyroid tissue (not recorded which). These receptors all come from an adult man with Graves' disease, either hyperthyroidism or ophthalmopathy (not recorded which).

On this clonotype itself: A much larger clone sits a single nucleotide away, making a read error possible. The rearrangement links TRBV29-1 to TRBJ1-1; TRBD1 might be the D (6 bases). CDR1 SQVTM and CDR2 ANQGSEA come from the germline V gene. This CDR3 contains 14 residues. The CDR3 loop reads CSVDATGMNAEAFF. The CDR3 bases are TGCAGCGTTGATGCGACAGGCATGAACGCTGAAGCTTTCTTT.

The chain is built from TRBV2 and TRBJ1-3; 7 bases line up with TRBD1. This CDR3 is built from 17 residues. The V gene's germline CDR1 is SNHLY and CDR2 FYNNEI. Germline trimming cut 10 bases from V and 0 bases from J; bases unmatched to any gene: 15. CDR3 residues: CAIQDRAYRDSGNTIYF. CDR3 DNA sequence: TGTGCCATCCAAGACAGGGCCTACAGGGACTCTGGAAACACCATATATTTT.

The chain uses TRBV20-1 and TRBJ1-6; 7 positions agree with TRBD1. The length of the CDR3 is 12 residues. Germline lookup yields CDR1 DFQATT and CDR2 SNEGSKA (reference sequence). Unmatched junction bases numbered 8, after V lost 5 bases and J lost 13 bases. CDR3 sequence: CSASTGNQPLHF. The DNA of the CDR3 is TGCAGTGCTTCGACAGGGAACCAGCCCCTCCACTTT.

Concerning this clonotype itself: This may come from a read error, since a much larger clone is one base off. This chain's CDR3 is CSARETDQETQYF. The CDR3, as DNA: TGCAGTGCTAGAGAGACAGACCAAGAGACCCAGTACTTC. The chain recombines TRBV20-1 with TRBJ2-5; TRBD1 is a possible D gene (5 bases). CDR3 length: 13 residues. Trimming stripped 0 bases from V and 0 bases from J, with 5 bases between. CDR1 is DFQATT, CDR2 SNEGSKA, per germline (reference sequence).

This clonotype was picked up a small number of times. The V and J genes are TRBV7-8 and TRBJ1-1, with D possibly being TRBD1 (5 bases). Germline V gene sequence: CDR1 SGHVS, CDR2 FQNEAQ. The germline V and J ends were trimmed by 5 bases and 3 bases, with 16 bases remaining between them. This CDR3 has 15 residues. CDR3 coding DNA: TGTGCCAGCAGCCCGGGCCGGGGCGAGGACACTGAAGCTTTCTTT. Translating gives CASSPGRGEDTEAFF.

The V and J genes are TRBV10-3 and TRBJ2-7; 12 nucleotides agree with TRBD2. CDR3 length: 14 amino acids. Germline CDR1 ENHRY, CDR2 SYGVKD. Losses at the gene ends were 4 bases for V and 5 bases for J; bases not matched to a gene: 3. In nucleotides, the CDR3 is TGTGCCATCAGTGGGACTAGCGGGAAGGACGAGCAGTACTTC. Its translation is CAISGTSGKDEQYF.

The V gene is TRBV9, the J gene TRBJ1-1; D is ambiguous. Germline assignment: CDR1 SGDLS and CDR2 YYNGEE. The CDR3 spans 12 residues. Trimming pared 7 bases from V and 6 bases from J, leaving 13 bases between. The CDR3, as DNA: TGTGCCAGCTCGCCTAATGCGCCTGAAGCTTTCTTT. Protein sequence: CASSPNAPEAFF.

This clonotype was seen many times. The chain joins TRBV7-2 to TRBJ2-2; no definite D call. Germline lookup yields CDR1 SGHTA and CDR2 FQGNSA. There are 13 residues in the CDR3. The ends were cut back, 3 bases at V and 3 bases at J, with 5 bases in the middle. CDR3 loop: CASSLRYTGELFF. CDR3 coding DNA: TGTGCCAGCAGCTTGCGGTACACCGGGGAGCTGTTTTTT.

The chain employs TRBV29-1 and TRBJ1-6; 7 bases map to TRBD1. This CDR3 is built from 12 residues. CDR1 is SQVTM and CDR2 is ANQGSEA in the germline V gene. With V trimmed by 4 bases and J by 12 bases, 6 bases remained unmatched. CDR3 loop: CSVVQGGGPLHF. The CDR3 nucleotides read TGCAGCGTTGTGCAGGGGGGCGGACCCCTCCACTTT.

A remark on this clonotype: Sequence at one end of the junction differs from germline and may be a read error. This chain uses TRBV7-8 with TRBJ2-7, with TRBD1 matching over 8 bases. Germline V gives CDR1 SGHVS, CDR2 FQNEAQ. The length of the CDR3 is 16 residues. The CDR3 sequence: CASSLASEDRAYEQCF. Written as DNA, the CDR3 is TGTGCCAGCAGCTTAGCATCCGAGGACAGGGCCTACGAGCAGTGCTTC. The full variable domain, its missing parts supplied by reference TRBV7-8 and TRBJ2-7, is GAGVSQSPRYKVAKRGQDVALRCDPISGHVSLFWYQQALGQGPEFLTYFQNEAQLDKSGLPSDRFFAERPEGSVSTLKIQRTQQEDSAVYLCASSLASEDRAYEQCFGPGTRLTVT.

In its sample, this clonotype was seen a few times. The chain employs TRBV10-2 and TRBJ1-5; tentatively, D is TRBD1 (6 bases). The V gene lost 0 bases and the J gene lost 7 bases, with 13 bases spanning the gap. Germline-derived CDR1 and CDR2 are WSHSY and SAAADI. CDR3 length equals 15 residues. CDR3 sequence reads: CASSESGRGKQPQHF. As DNA, the CDR3 is TGCGCCAGCAGTGAGTCAGGAAGGGGGAAACAGCCCCAGCATTTT.

This clonotype was detected only once. The chain employs TRBV28 and TRBJ1-2; weak D call: TRBD1 (5 bases). Trimming shortened V by 6 bases and J by 4 bases, and 21 bases separated the two germline ends. Germline assignment: CDR1 MDHEN and CDR2 SYDVKM. The CDR3 extends over 16 amino acids. CDR3 sequence reads: CASSQEARATSYGYTF. CDR3 DNA sequence: TGTGCCAGCAGCCAAGAAGCCAGGGCAACGAGCTATGGCTACACCTTC.

This clonotype appeared a few times. CDR3 nucleotide sequence: TGTGCCAGCAGTGCTCAGCACGGGGCTGGCTACACCTTC. It translates to CASSAQHGAGYTF. The chain recombines TRBV6-1 with TRBJ1-2, with D possibly matching TRBD1 (5 bases). Germline values: CDR1 MNHNS, CDR2 SASEGT. The CDR3 spans 13 residues. The V end lost 4 bases, the J end lost 7 bases, and 13 bases lay between the germline ends.

Only a few counts were recorded for this clonotype. The J gene is TRBJ1-5, the V gene TRBV19; D is uncertain. The CDR3 contains 13 residues. V was shortened by 3 bases and J by 7 bases, with 10 bases between the two germline ends. CDR1 is LNHDA and CDR2 is SQIVND in the germline V gene (reference sequence). CDR3 coding DNA: TGTGCCAGTAGTATCAAAGTAAGGCAGCCCCAGCATTTT. Its translation is CASSIKVRQPQHF.

This clonotype has a handful of counts. The CDR3 does not end in the conserved phenylalanine or tryptophan, so this is likely a read error. The chain has TRBV7-9 and TRBJ1-1; possibly TRBD1 for D (5 bases). Germline CDR1 is SEHNR and CDR2 is FQNEAQ (reference sequence). Trimming stripped 2 bases from V and 4 bases from J, with 14 bases between. The CDR3 runs to 15 residues. DNA of the CDR3: TGTGCCAGCAGCTTAACGGAGGGGATGGCCACTGAAGCTTTCCTT. It specifies CASSLTEGMATEAFL.